These 30 T cell receptor beta chains originate from one sample sequenced in a study of cytomegalovirus exposure and HLA in healthy donors. The PCR employed 60 Vbeta primers together with 13 Jbeta primers. Sequencing used immunoSEQ multiplex PCR; TCRdb keeps in-frame clones, though not all of them. This table has around 130,000 clones, roughly four fifths appearing once. The sequencing input was PBMCs. The receptors originated from a woman aged 40 to 55 in good health and CMV-seropositive.

The V gene is TRBV5-1, the J gene TRBJ1-1; D gene unclear. The CDR3 extends over 14 amino acids. The V and J ends lost 0 bases and 1 base respectively, with 7 bases between them. In germline, CDR1 is SGHRS, CDR2 YFSETQ. In nucleotides, the CDR3 is TGCGCCAGCAGCTTGGCCCCCGGGAACACTGAAGCTTTCTTT. Protein sequence: CASSLAPGNTEAFF.

There are a few counts of this clone. The chain couples TRBV9 to TRBJ1-1, with TRBD1 as a possible D gene (6 bases). Trimming pared 1 base from V and 6 bases from J, leaving 13 bases between. The CDR3 runs to 14 residues. CDR1 and CDR2 (germline): SGDLS, YYNGEE. The CDR3 is CASSVSGAKSEAFF. The CDR3 nucleotides read TGTGCCAGCAGCGTATCAGGGGCTAAGTCTGAAGCTTTCTTT. Looking up the rest from reference TRBV9 and TRBJ1-1 gives the full variable domain: DSGVTQTPKHLITATGQRVTLRCSPRSGDLSVYWYQQSLDQGLQFLIQYYNGEERAKGNILERFSAQQFPDLHSELNLSSLELGDSALYFCASSVSGAKSEAFFGQGTRLTVV.

CDR3 sequence (DNA): TGCGCCAGCAGCCAATCCCCGGGAACGAGCACAGATACGCAGTATTTT. Encoded protein: CASSQSPGTSTDTQYF. The chain is built from TRBV4-3 and TRBJ2-3; D possibly corresponds to TRBD2 (5 bases). V was pared by 2 bases and J by 0 bases, with 12 bases between. The CDR3 is made up of 16 amino acids. CDR1 is LGHNA, CDR2 YSLEER, per germline.

The CDR3, as DNA: TGTGCCCGCACCCTGGCAGGAGATACGCAGTATTTT. This codes for CARTLAGDTQYF. The chain combines TRBV30 with TRBJ2-3; D is unclear. Germline V gene lookup returns CDR1 GTSNPN and CDR2 SVGIG (reference sequence). This CDR3 region has 12 residues. V gave up 8 bases and J gave up 5 bases, with 14 bases separating them.

The table lists this clone with a few counts. The rearrangement uses TRBV19 and TRBJ1-5; 8 bases line up with TRBD1. The CDR3 consists of 14 residues. The V gene end was trimmed by 6 bases and the J gene end by 3 bases; junction bases not matched to a gene: 4. From germline, CDR1 is LNHDA and CDR2 SQIVND (reference sequence). Written as DNA, the CDR3 is TGTGCCAGTAGCGGACAGGGCAACAATCAGCCCCAGCATTTT. This codes for CASSGQGNNQPQHF.

The chain employs TRBV27 and TRBJ2-7; TRBD1 might be the D (6 bases). V was shortened by 4 bases and J by 2 bases, with 21 bases between the two germline ends. The CDR3 is 17 residues long. Looked up from germline, CDR1 is MNHEY and CDR2 is SMNVEV (reference sequence). CDR3: CASSSPSSQGIPYEQYF. The CDR3 DNA follows: TGTGCCAGCAGTTCCCCTTCTTCTCAGGGGATTCCCTACGAGCAGTACTTC.

The rearrangement joins TRBV5-1 to TRBJ1-2; weak D call: TRBD1 (5 bases). This CDR3 contains 15 residues. The V end lost 0 bases, the J end lost 0 bases, and 9 bases lay between the germline ends. CDR1 and CDR2 from the germline V gene are SGHRS and YFSETQ. The DNA of the CDR3 is TGCGCCAGCAGCTTGGCGGGGGGTACTAACTATGGCTACACCTTC. It translates to CASSLAGGTNYGYTF.

This chain uses TRBV27 with TRBJ2-3; D ambiguous. The germline CDR1 and CDR2 sequences are MNHEY and SMNVEV (reference sequence). V lost 7 bases and J lost 1, with 18 bases in between. This CDR3 comprises 16 residues. CDR3 residues: CASTSLDDSRTDTQYF. The CDR3 coding sequence is TGTGCCAGCACAAGTTTAGATGACTCTCGCACAGATACGCAGTATTTT.

This clone was observed a single time. This sequence joins TRBV29-1 and TRBJ2-2, with D tentatively TRBD1 (6 bases). The CDR3 loop spans 14 amino acids. V was shortened by 7 bases and J by 3 bases, with 15 bases between the two germline ends. The germline gives CDR1 SQVTM, CDR2 ANQGSEA. The CDR3 loop is CSATGTTYTGELFF. As DNA, the CDR3 is TGCAGCGCTACCGGGACAACGTACACCGGGGAGCTGTTTTTT.

This clone was counted between two and nine times. The V gene is TRBV7-3, the J gene TRBJ2-2; the D is unclear. Germline values: CDR1 SGHTA, CDR2 FQGTGA. The CDR3 runs 13 residues. The germline V and J ends were trimmed by 2 bases and 7 bases, with 8 bases remaining between them. The CDR3 DNA follows: TGTGCCAGCAGCTTAGGGCAGTTCGGGGAGCTGTTTTTT. Translated: CASSLGQFGELFF.

This CDR3 reads CASSLRQGGQPQHF. DNA of the CDR3: TGTGCCAGCAGTCTACGACAGGGCGGGCAGCCCCAGCATTTT. The chain employs TRBV27 and TRBJ1-5, with 7 bases matching TRBD1. Per germline, CDR1 MNHEY and CDR2 SMNVEV (reference sequence). V was pared by 5 bases and J by 7 bases, with 8 bases of the junction left unmatched. The CDR3 is made up of 14 amino acids.

V is TRBV4-1 and J is TRBJ2-7; the D gene is possibly TRBD2 (6 bases). Trimming removed 0 bases from V and 3 bases from J, with 12 bases in between. Germline V gene sequence: CDR1 MGHRA, CDR2 YSYEKL. The CDR3 runs to 15 residues. The CDR3, as DNA: TGCGCCAGCAGCCAAGAGCAGGGAGGAAACTACGAGCAGTACTTC. Its translation: CASSQEQGGNYEQYF.

The genes are TRBV19 and TRBJ2-5, with 9 positions matching TRBD1. Trimming cost V 3 bases and J 4 bases; bases outside gene matches: 6. CDR1 is LNHDA, CDR2 SQIVND, per germline (reference sequence). The CDR3 covers 15 residues. The CDR3, as DNA: TGTGCCAGTAGTATCTACAGGGGGCCTTCAGAGACCCAGTACTTC. This codes for CASSIYRGPSETQYF.

This rearrangement joins TRBV4-2 to TRBJ1-3; perhaps TRBD1 as D (6 bases). V was trimmed by 4 bases and J by 2 bases, leaving 12 bases between them. In germline, CDR1 is LGHNA, CDR2 YNFKEQ. The CDR3 has 15 amino acids. The CDR3 is CASSLGTPTGNTIYF. Written as DNA, the CDR3 is TGTGCCAGCAGCCTCGGGACACCGACTGGAAACACCATATATTTT.

This chain connects TRBV27 to TRBJ2-5; D perhaps matches TRBD1 (6 bases). This CDR3 is built from 15 residues. CDR1 and CDR2 from the germline V gene are MNHEY and SMNVEV (reference sequence). V was cut by 8 bases and J by 4 bases, with 20 bases left in between. This CDR3 reads CASSSQTGRVETQYF. In DNA form, the CDR3 reads TGTGCCAGCTCCTCTCAGACAGGCAGGGTAGAGACCCAGTACTTC.

This CDR3 is CASSLGGRNNQPQHF. For the CDR3, the DNA is TGTGCCAGCAGCTTGGGCGGGAGAAACAATCAGCCCCAGCATTTT. The chain couples TRBV5-4 to TRBJ1-5; D call uncertain. The germline V and J ends were trimmed by 0 bases and 3 bases, with 10 bases remaining between them. CDR3 length: 15 amino acids. CDR1 SGHNT and CDR2 YYREEE come from the germline V gene (reference sequence).

This chain uses TRBV27 with TRBJ2-1, with 7 positions matching TRBD2. V lost 6 bases, J lost 9 bases, and 5 bases stayed unmatched. Germline-derived CDR1 and CDR2 are MNHEY and SMNVEV (reference sequence). This CDR3 region has 12 residues. The CDR3 loop reads CASSGLGGEQFF. CDR3 DNA: TGTGCCAGCAGCGGACTAGGCGGTGAGCAGTTCTTC.

The chain couples TRBV21-1 to TRBJ2-7; the table names TRBD2, a call not compared with the DNA. TRBV21-1 is tagged as a pseudogene. This CDR3 region has 13 residues. The CDR3 region is CASRLAGVNEQYF. CDR3 in DNA: TGTGCCAGCAGGCTAGCGGGAGTAAACGAGCAGTACTTC.

V gene TRBV19 combines with J gene TRBJ1-2; the match to TRBD1 covers 8 bases. The V gene end was trimmed by 6 bases and the J gene end by 5 bases; junction bases not matched to a gene: 5. Germline V gene data show CDR1 as LNHDA and CDR2 as SQIVND (reference sequence). There are 13 residues in the CDR3. DNA of the CDR3: TGTGCCAGTAGGGACAGGGCTGCTTATGGCTACACCTTC. Protein product: CASRDRAAYGYTF.

V and J are TRBV6-5 and TRBJ2-5; 8 bases map to TRBD2. J gave up 7 bases and V 6 bases, and 10 bases lay outside the gene matches. CDR1 and CDR2 (germline): MNHEY, SVGAGI. There are 14 residues in the CDR3. The CDR3, as DNA: TGTGCCAGCAGCCAACCGGGACTAGAGGTGACCCAGTACTTC. Amino acid sequence: CASSQPGLEVTQYF.

This clone was detected only once. The rearrangement uses TRBV9 and TRBJ1-3; D call uncertain. CDR3 length: 18 amino acids. The germline CDR1 and CDR2 sequences are SGDLS and YYNGEE. Trimming left V 0 bases short and J 0 bases short, with 16 bases between. CDR3 loop: CASSVEPRYHDSGNTIYF. The CDR3 DNA reads TGTGCCAGCAGCGTAGAGCCGAGATATCACGACTCTGGAAACACCATATATTTT.

The chain joins TRBV5-6 to TRBJ1-3; TRBD1 aligns across 9 bases. Germline V lookup: CDR1 SGHDT, CDR2 YYEEEE. Trimming removed 3 bases from V and 4 bases from J; junction bases left unmatched: 8. There are 16 residues in the CDR3. CDR3 in DNA: TGTGCCAGCAGCTGGGGACAGGGAACGGCGGGAAACACCATATATTTT. Protein sequence: CASSWGQGTAGNTIYF.

The V and J genes are TRBV5-1 and TRBJ2-5; 10 positions match TRBD1. The trim removed 4 bases at V and 3 bases at J, leaving 6 bases unmatched. The germline CDR1 and CDR2 sequences are SGHRS and YFSETQ. The CDR3 runs 15 residues. The CDR3 here is CASSKLTGGEETQYF. Written as DNA, the CDR3 is TGCGCCAGCAGCAAATTGACAGGGGGCGAAGAGACCCAGTACTTC.

A single count supports this clone. The V gene is TRBV30, the J gene TRBJ2-1, with D maybe TRBD2 (6 bases). Germline CDR1 GTSNPN, CDR2 SVGIG (reference sequence). The CDR3 has 10 residues. Deletions cut 8 bases from V and 9 bases from J, with 11 bases between. The CDR3 bases are TGTGCCCACGCGGGGACTGAGCAGTTCTTC. Translation gives CAHAGTEQFF.

The chain links TRBV5-1 to TRBJ2-7, with 7 bases identical to TRBD1. V trimming: 5 bases; J trimming: 3 bases; junction bases outside the gene matches: 11. The CDR3 is 15 amino acids. Per germline, CDR1 SGHRS and CDR2 YFSETQ. The DNA of the CDR3 is TGCGCCAGCAGTCCAGCTCCGGGACAGCTCTACGAGCAGTACTTC. Its protein is CASSPAPGQLYEQYF.

V is TRBV27 and J is TRBJ2-2; D possibly corresponds to TRBD2 (5 bases). Trimming left V 1 base short and J 5 bases short, with 11 bases between. CDR3 length: 15 amino acids. Germline V gives CDR1 MNHEY, CDR2 SMNVEV (reference sequence). CDR3 loop: CASSLYPSGTGELFF. The CDR3 DNA reads as TGTGCCAGCAGTTTATATCCCTCGGGGACCGGGGAGCTGTTTTTT.

The CDR3, as DNA: TGCGCCAGCAGCTTGGCCGGGACAGAGGGCACTGAAGCTTTCTTT. Encoded protein: CASSLAGTEGTEAFF. The chain couples TRBV5-1 to TRBJ1-1; TRBD1 aligns across 7 bases. CDR1 SGHRS and CDR2 YFSETQ come from the germline V gene. With V trimmed by 0 bases and J by 4 bases, 6 bases remained unmatched. The CDR3 length is 15 residues.

CDR3 in amino acids: CASSLGTDSGNTIYF. The CDR3 DNA follows: TGTGCCAGCAGCTTGGGGACAGACTCTGGAAACACCATATATTTT. The V call is TRBV5-8, the J call TRBJ1-3, with D perhaps TRBD1 (6 bases). Germline values: CDR1 SGHTS, CDR2 YDEGEE. The CDR3 extends over 15 amino acids. Trimming cost V 0 bases and J 0 bases, with 7 bases left between them.

This chain uses TRBV30 with TRBJ1-1; 9 bases align to TRBD1. The V gene's germline CDR1 is GTSNPN and CDR2 SVGIG (reference sequence). J gave up 5 bases and V 4 bases, and 8 bases lay outside the gene matches. The CDR3 has 14 residues. The CDR3 sequence is CAWTTGGGFTEAFF. For the CDR3, the DNA is TGTGCCTGGACCACAGGGGGCGGTTTTACTGAAGCTTTCTTT.

The table lists this clone with a few counts. The genes are TRBV29-1 and TRBJ2-7, with D uncertain. The CDR3 sequence is 11 residues long. Germline loops: CDR1 SQVTM, CDR2 ANQGSEA. Between the trimmed V and J ends, which lost 6 bases and 3 bases, there was a span of 9 bases. The CDR3 sequence is CSVGTDYEQYF. CDR3 DNA sequence: TGCAGCGTCGGTACCGACTACGAGCAGTACTTC.